This record covers a single T cell receptor beta chain. The sample originates from a study of T cell repertoires in cytomegalovirus infection. TCRdb reprocessed the reads with MiXCR, giving one entry per CDR3 protein. The repertoire has about 200,000 distinct CDR3 sequences, less than 9.5% of them found once; the top ten carry approximately 4.3%. The germline CDR1 and CDR2 sequences are DFQATT and SNEGSKA (reference sequence). After removal of 0 bases from V and 0 bases from J, the junction contained 7 bases not matched to a gene. The CDR3 totals 18 residues. Input material: PBMCs. This TCR was recovered from a human donor in good health (CMV status not recorded). Some clones in this sample may be carry-over from other donors' samples. This chain connects TRBV20-1 to TRBJ2-1; 11 bases map to TRBD2. The CDR3 nucleotides read TGCAGTGCTAGAGAACTAGCGGGAGCCTTAAGCTCCTACAATGAGCAGTTCTTC. This sequence encodes CSARELAGALSSYNEQFF.